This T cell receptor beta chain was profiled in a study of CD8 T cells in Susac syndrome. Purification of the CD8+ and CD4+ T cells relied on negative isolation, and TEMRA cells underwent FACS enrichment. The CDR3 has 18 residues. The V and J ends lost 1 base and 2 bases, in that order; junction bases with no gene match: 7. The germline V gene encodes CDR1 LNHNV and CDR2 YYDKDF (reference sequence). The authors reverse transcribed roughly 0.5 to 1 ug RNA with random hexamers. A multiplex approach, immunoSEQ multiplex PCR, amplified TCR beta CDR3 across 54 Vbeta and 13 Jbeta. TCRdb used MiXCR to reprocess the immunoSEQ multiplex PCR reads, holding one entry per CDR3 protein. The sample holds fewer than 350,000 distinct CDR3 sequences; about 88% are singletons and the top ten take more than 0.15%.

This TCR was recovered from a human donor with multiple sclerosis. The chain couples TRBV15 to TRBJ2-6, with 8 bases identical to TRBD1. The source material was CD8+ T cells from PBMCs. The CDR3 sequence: CATSRVIDRGPGANVLTF. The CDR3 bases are TGTGCCACCAGCAGAGTTATAGACAGGGGACCTGGGGCCAACGTCCTGACTTTC.